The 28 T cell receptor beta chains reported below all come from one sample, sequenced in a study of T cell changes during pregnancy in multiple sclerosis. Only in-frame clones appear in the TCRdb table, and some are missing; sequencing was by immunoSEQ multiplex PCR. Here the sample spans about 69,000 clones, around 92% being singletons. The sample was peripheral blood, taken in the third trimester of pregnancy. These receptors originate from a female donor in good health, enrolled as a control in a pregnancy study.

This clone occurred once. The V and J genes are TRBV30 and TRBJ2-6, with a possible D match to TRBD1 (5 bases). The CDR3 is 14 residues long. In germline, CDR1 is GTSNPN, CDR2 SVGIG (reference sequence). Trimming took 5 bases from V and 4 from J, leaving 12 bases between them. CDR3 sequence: CAWGPGNGANVLTF. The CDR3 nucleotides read TGTGCCTGGGGCCCAGGGAACGGGGCCAACGTCCTGACTTTC.

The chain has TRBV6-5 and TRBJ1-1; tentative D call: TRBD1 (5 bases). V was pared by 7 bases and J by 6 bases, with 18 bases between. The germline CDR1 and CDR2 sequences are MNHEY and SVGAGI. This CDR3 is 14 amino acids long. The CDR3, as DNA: TGTGCCAGCAATGAAGAGGGGAGGCCCGCTGAAGCTTTCTTT. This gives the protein CASNEEGRPAEAFF.

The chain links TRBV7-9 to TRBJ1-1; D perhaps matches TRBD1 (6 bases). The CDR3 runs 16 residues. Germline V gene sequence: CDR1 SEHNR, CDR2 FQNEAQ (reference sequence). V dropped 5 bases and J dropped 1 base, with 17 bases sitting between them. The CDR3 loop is CASSLTGGGGNTEAFF. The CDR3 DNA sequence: TGTGCCAGCAGCCTCACTGGGGGAGGGGGGAACACTGAAGCTTTCTTT.

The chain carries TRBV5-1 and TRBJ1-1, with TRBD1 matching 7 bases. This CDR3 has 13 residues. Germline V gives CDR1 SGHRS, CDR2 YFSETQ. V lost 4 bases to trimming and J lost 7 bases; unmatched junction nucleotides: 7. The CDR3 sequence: CASSPTGSGEAFF. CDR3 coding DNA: TGCGCCAGCAGCCCGACAGGGTCCGGTGAAGCTTTCTTT.

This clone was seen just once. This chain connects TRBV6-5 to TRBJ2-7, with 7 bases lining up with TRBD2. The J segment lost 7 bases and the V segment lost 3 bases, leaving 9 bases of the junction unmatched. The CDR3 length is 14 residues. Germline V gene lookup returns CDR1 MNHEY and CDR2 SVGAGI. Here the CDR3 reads CASSYGGSLKEQYF. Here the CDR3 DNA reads TGTGCCAGCAGTTATGGCGGGAGTCTGAAAGAGCAGTACTTC.

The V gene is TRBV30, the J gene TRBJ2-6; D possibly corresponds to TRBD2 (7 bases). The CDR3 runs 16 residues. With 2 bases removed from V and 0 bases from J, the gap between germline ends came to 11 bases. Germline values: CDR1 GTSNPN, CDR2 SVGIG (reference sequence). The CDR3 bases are TGTGCCTGGAGTAGGGGGGGAGGCTCTGGGGCCAACGTCCTGACTTTC. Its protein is CAWSRGGGSGANVLTF.

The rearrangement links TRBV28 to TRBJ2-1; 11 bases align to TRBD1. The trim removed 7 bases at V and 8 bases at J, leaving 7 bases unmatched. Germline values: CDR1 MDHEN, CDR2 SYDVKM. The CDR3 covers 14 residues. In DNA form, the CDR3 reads TGTGCCAGCACTCGGGGACAGGGGGAGGATGAGCAGTTCTTC. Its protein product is CASTRGQGEDEQFF.

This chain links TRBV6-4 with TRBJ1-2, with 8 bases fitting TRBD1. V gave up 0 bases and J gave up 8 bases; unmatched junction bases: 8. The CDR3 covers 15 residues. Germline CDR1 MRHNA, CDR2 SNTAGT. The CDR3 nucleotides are TGTGCCAGCAGTGACTCGGGCTTAGGGACAGGAGGCTACACCTTC. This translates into CASSDSGLGTGGYTF.

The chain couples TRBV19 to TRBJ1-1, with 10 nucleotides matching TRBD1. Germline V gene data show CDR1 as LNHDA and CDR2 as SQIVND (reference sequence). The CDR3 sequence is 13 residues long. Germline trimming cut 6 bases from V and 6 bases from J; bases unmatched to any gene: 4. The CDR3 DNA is TGTGCCAGTAGGGACAGGGGGATTGCTGAAGCTTTCTTT. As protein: CASRDRGIAEAFF.

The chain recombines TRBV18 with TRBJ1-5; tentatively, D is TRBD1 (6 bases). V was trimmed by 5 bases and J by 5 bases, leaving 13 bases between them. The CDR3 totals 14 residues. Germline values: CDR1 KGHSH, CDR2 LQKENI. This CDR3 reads CASSDRTEDQPQHF. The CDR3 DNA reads TGTGCCAGCTCAGACAGGACAGAGGATCAGCCCCAGCATTTT.

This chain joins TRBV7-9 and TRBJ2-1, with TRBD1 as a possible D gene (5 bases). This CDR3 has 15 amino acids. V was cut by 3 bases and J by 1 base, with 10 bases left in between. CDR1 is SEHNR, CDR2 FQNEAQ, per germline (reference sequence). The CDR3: CASSLTVPSYNEQFF. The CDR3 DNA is TGTGCCAGCAGCTTGACAGTGCCGTCCTACAATGAGCAGTTCTTC.

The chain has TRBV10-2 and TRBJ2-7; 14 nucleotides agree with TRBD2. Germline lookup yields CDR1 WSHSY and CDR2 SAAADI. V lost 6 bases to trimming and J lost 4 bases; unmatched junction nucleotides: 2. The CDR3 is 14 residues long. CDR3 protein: CASRGLAGDYEQYF. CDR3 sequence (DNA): TGCGCCAGCAGGGGACTAGCGGGGGATTACGAGCAGTACTTC.

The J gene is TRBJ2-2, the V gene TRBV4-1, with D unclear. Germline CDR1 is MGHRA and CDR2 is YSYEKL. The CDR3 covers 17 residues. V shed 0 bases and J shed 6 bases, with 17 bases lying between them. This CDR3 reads CASSQDPDRKLAGELFF. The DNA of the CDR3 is TGCGCCAGCAGCCAAGATCCCGATAGAAAGCTGGCCGGGGAGCTGTTTTTT.

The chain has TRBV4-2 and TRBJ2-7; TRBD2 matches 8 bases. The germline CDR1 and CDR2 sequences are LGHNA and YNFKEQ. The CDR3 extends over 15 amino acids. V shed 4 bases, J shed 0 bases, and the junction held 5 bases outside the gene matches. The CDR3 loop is CASSLERGSSYEQYF. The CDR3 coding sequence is TGTGCCAGCAGCCTCGAGCGGGGGAGCTCCTACGAGCAGTACTTC.

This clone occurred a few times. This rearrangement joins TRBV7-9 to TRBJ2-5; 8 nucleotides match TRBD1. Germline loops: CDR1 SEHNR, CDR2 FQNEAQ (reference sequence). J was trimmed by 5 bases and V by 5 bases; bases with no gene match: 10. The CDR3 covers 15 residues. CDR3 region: CASSPRQGAEETQYF. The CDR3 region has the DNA TGTGCCAGCAGCCCCCGGCAGGGGGCCGAGGAGACCCAGTACTTC.

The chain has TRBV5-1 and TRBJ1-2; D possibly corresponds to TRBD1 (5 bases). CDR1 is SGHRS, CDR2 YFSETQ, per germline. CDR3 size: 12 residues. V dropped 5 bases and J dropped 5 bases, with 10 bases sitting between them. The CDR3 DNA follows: TGCGCCAGCAGGATCCAGGGATATGGCTACACCTTC. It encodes CASRIQGYGYTF. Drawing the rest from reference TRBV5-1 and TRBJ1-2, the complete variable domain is KAGVTQTPRYLIKTRGQQVTLSCSPISGHRSVSWYQQTPGQGLQFLFEYFSETQRNKGNFPGRFSGRQFSNSRSEMNVSTLELGDSALYLCASRIQGYGYTFGSGTRLTVV.

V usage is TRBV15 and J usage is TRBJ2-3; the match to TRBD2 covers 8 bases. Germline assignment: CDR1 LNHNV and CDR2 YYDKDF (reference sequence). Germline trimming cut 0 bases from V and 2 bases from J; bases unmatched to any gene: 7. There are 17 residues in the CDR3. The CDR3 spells CATSRDGSGSPTDTQYF. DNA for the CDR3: TGTGCCACCAGCAGAGATGGGAGCGGGAGCCCCACAGATACGCAGTATTTT.

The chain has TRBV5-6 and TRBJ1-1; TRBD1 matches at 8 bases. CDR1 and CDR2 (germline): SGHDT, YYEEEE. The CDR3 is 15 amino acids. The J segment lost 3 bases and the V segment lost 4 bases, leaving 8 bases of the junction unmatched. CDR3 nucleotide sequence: TGTGCCAGCAGCCAAGATCCAGGGGGCTACACTGAAGCTTTCTTT. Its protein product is CASSQDPGGYTEAFF.

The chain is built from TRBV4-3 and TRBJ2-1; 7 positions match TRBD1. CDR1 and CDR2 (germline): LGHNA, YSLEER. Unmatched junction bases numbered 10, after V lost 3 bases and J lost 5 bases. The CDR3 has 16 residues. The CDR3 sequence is CASSQLTGVNDNEQFF. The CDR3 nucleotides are TGCGCCAGCAGCCAGTTAACAGGGGTTAATGACAATGAGCAGTTCTTC.

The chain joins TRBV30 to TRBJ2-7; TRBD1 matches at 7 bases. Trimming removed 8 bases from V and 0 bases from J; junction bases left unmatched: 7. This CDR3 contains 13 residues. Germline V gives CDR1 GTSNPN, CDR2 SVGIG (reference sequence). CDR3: CARTTGASYEQYF. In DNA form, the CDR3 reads TGTGCCAGAACCACAGGGGCCTCCTACGAGCAGTACTTC. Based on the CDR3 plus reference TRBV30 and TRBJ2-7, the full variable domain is SQTIHQWPATLVQPVGSPLSLECTVEGTSNPNLYWYRQAAGRGLQLLFYSVGIGQISSEVPQNLSASRPQDRQFILSSKKLLLSDSGFYLCARTTGASYEQYFGPGTRLTVT.

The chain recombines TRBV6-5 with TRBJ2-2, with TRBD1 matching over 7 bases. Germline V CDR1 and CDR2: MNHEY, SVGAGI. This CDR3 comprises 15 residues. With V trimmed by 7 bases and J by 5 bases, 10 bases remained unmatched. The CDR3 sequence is CASKPGGGETGELFF. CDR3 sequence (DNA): TGTGCCAGCAAGCCAGGGGGTGGGGAAACCGGGGAGCTGTTTTTT.

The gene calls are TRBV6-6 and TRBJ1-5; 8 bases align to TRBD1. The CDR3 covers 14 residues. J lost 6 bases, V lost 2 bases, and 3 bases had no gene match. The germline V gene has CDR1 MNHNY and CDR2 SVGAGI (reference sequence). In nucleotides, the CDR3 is TGTGCCAGCAGTTACCAGGGGGCCGGTCAGCCCCAGCATTTT. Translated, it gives CASSYQGAGQPQHF.

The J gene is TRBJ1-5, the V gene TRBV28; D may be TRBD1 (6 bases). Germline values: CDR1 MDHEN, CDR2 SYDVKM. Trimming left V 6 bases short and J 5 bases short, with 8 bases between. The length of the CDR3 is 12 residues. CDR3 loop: CASRYRDQPQHF. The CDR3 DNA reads TGTGCCAGCAGGTACAGGGATCAGCCCCAGCATTTT.

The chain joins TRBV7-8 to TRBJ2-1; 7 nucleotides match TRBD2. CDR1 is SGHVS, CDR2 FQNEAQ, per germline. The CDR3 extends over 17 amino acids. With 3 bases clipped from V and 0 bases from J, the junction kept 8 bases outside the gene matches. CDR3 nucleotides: TGTGCCAGCAGCTTCTTTCGCGGGGGAAGCTCCTACAATGAGCAGTTCTTC. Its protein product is CASSFFRGGSSYNEQFF.

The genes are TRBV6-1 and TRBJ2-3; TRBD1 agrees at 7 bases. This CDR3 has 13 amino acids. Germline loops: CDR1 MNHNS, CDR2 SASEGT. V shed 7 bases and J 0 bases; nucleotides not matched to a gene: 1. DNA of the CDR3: TGTGCCAGCAAGGGACAGAGCACAGATACGCAGTATTTT. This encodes CASKGQSTDTQYF.

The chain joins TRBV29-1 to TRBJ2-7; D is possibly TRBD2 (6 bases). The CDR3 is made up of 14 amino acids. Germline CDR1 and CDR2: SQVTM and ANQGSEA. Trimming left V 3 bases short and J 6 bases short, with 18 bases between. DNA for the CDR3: TGCAGCGTTGACTGGCCGGGAGTCCCGTTCGAGCAGTACTTC. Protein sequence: CSVDWPGVPFEQYF.

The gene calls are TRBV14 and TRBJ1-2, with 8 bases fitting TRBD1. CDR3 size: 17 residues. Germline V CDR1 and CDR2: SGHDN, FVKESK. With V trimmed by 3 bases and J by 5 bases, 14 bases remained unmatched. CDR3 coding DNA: TGTGCCAGCAGCCATCCCATGGGGGCAGACAGGGGATATGGCTACACCTTC. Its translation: CASSHPMGADRGYGYTF.

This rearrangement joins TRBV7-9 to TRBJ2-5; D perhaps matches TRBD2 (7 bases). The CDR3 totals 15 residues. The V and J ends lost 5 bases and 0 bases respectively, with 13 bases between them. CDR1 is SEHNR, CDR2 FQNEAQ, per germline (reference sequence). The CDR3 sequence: CASSETGGHQETQYF. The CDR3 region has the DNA TGTGCCAGCAGCGAGACGGGGGGCCACCAAGAGACCCAGTACTTC.